A selection of T cell receptor beta chains follows, all from one sample in a study of PD-L1 blockade in urothelial cancer. Method: immunoSEQ multiplex PCR; TCRdb's copy keeps in-frame clones and lacks some. The data hold fewer than 55,000 clones, with around 80% observed a single time. The sample here was PBMCs, taken around atezolizumab (anti-PD-L1) treatment. The source of these receptors is a man aged 65-85 years with urothelial cancer. Each CDR3 is given without its conserved first and last residue.

V: TRBV7-2
CDR3: ASSLGRGTDTQY

V: TRBV4-3
CDR3: ASSQDLGGGFSEKLF

V: TRBV28
CDR3: ASSLGTGVLSGNTIY

V: TRBV12-5
CDR3: ASGLGSRGSTDTQY

V: TRBV29-1
CDR3: SVVQGSSYEQY

V: TRBV27
CDR3: ASSLITGTGMNTEAF

V: TRBV19
CDR3: ASSSDRAYEQY

V: TRBV4-3
CDR3: ASSQGRGGREQF

V: TRBV28
CDR3: ASSLEGGGYNEQF

V: TRBV19
CDR3: ATRQGLGNQPQH

V: TRBV5-1
CDR3: ASSLEPPVRYGYT

V: TRBV7-9
CDR3: ASRQGAGTEAF

V: TRBV5-1
CDR3: ASSFSPQEPQY

V: TRBV10-2
CDR3: ASGATGVSQPQH

V: TRBV29-1
CDR3: SVRHSQQAF

V: TRBV5-1
CDR3: ASSLGWGLAEAF

V: TRBV18
CDR3: ASSQSSNQPQH

V: TRBV4-3
CDR3: ASSQEDPGTGGLNTEAF

V: TRBV18
CDR3: ASSDSEGNQPQH

V: TRBV30
CDR3: AWTRTTQETQY

V: TRBV11-3
CDR3: ASSKYRGDYEQY

V: TRBV11-2
CDR3: ASSPASNRDSQETQY

V: TRBV9
CDR3: ASSVGDPGSWGTEAF

V: TRBV2
CDR3: ASSGSLAGNEQF

V: TRBV7-2
CDR3: ASSSAYEQY

V: TRBV18
CDR3: ASSPDSIGNTIY

V: TRBV7-2
CDR3: ASSLAERNEQY

V: TRBV6-5
CDR3: ASSYEPGVGANVLT

V: TRBV23-1
CDR3: ASTTETSAKETQY

V: TRBV7-2
CDR3: ASSQGQGGLF

V: TRBV5-6
CDR3: ASSLGTSGSPTYNEQF

V: TRBV6-6
CDR3: ASRPPDSRFGYT

V: TRBV5-4
CDR3: ASSRRLAGVTGELF

V: TRBV23-1
CDR3: ASSRGGRPCTDTQY

V: TRBV9
CDR3: ASSGGQGETQY

V: TRBV5-4
CDR3: ASSSGASGISYNEQF

V: TRBV9
CDR3: ASSGGALGLGELF

V: TRBV28
CDR3: ASSPGGMGGYGYT

V: TRBV7-9
CDR3: ASSLAGGPNTQY

V: TRBV9
CDR3: ASSVARGEQF

V: TRBV6-5
CDR3: ASSYRGGEAF

V: TRBV30
CDR3: AWETGGGTDTQY

V: TRBV7-2
CDR3: ASSLAMGQGESGYT

V: TRBV19
CDR3: ASNPSWDRGYGYT

V: TRBV5-1
CDR3: ASSLGPSGPQETQY

V: TRBV19
CDR3: ASSMAGLAGSPETQY

V: TRBV21-1
CDR3: ASSSRREVRNIQY

V: TRBV5-1
CDR3: ASSLTATPVRDYGYT

V: TRBV5-1
CDR3: ASSLAGNTAEAF

V: TRBV28
CDR3: ASGQTRTGGGQPQH

V: TRBV4-2
CDR3: ASSQRGRFTDTQY